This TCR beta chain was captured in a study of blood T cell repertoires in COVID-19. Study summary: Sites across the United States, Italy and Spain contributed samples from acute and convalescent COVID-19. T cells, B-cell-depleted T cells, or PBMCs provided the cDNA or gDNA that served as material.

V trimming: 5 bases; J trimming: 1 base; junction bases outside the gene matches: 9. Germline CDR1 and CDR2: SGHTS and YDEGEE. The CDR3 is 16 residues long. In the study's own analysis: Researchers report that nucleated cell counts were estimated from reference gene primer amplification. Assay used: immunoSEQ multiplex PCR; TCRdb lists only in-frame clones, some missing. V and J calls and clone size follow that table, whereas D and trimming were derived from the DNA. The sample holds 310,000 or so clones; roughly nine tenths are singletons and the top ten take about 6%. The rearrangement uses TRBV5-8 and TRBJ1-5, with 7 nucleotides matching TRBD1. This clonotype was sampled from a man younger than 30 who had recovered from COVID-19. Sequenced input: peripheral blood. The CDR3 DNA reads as TGTGCCAGCAGTCCGGGACAGCTCCTCAGCAATCAGCCCCAGCATTTT. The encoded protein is CASSPGQLLSNQPQHF.